This TCR beta chain appears in the sequencing data of a study of OX40 agonist ivuxolimab in advanced cancers. Overall study context: Prior anti-PD-1, anti-PD-L1 or anti-CTLA-4 therapy did not bar entry, and approximately 43% had some.

The CDR3 totals 15 residues. Germline V CDR1 and CDR2: SGHDT, YYEEEE. V lost 2 bases, J lost 4 bases, and 8 bases stayed unmatched. Here immunoSEQ multiplex PCR was the method, and the copy in TCRdb shows in-frame clones only, minus some. The top ten clones hold approximately 0.5% of a sample with under 80,000 clones, approximately 85% of them seen once. The V and J genes are TRBV5-6 and TRBJ1-1; 7 bases are shared with TRBD1. The sequences come from CD4+ or CD8+ T cells sorted from blood, collected in a trial of the OX40 agonist ivuxolimab. The receptor was derived from an adult with an advanced solid tumor such as melanoma, head and neck, liver or kidney cancer. DNA for the CDR3: TGTGCCAGCAGCTTCCCAGGGGGGGGAGTCACTGAAGCTTTCTTT. Translation: CASSFPGGGVTEAFF.